This TCR beta chain is drawn from a study of cytomegalovirus exposure and HLA in healthy donors. Study outcomes and limitations: Association of a missense DCLRE1C variant with TCR beta V- and J-gene trimming was reported in a later analysis.

The CDR3 covers 14 residues. The V and J ends lost 4 bases and 6 bases, in that order; junction bases with no gene match: 3. Germline CDR1 MNHEY, CDR2 SVGAGI. Regarding this clone: Its matching antigen is unknown.

PCR amplification relied on 60 Vbeta primers (plus 13 Jbeta primers). This table comes from immunoSEQ multiplex PCR, and its TCRdb copy is limited to in-frame clones, with some not included. The sample holds 150,000 to 250,000 clones; around four fifths are singletons and the top ten take 6.5%. The rearrangement joins TRBV6-5 to TRBJ2-2, with 9 bases lining up with TRBD1. Source material: PBMCs. The source of this sequence is a woman aged 45-59 years in good health and CMV-seropositive. The CDR3 sequence is CASSWGQGSGELFF. The CDR3, as DNA: TGTGCCAGCAGTTGGGGACAGGGCTCCGGGGAGCTGTTTTTT.